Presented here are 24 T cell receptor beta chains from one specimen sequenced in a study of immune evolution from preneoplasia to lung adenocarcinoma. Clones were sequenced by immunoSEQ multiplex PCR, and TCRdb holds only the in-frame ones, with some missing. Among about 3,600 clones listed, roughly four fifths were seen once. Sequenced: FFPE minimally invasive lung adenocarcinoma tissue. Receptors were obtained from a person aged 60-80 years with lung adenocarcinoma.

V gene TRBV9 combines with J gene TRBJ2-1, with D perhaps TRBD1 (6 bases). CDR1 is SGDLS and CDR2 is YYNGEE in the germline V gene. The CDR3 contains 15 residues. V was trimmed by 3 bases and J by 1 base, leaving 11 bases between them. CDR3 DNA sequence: TGTGCCAGCAGCGCTCAGGGGAATTCCTACAATGAGCAGTTCTTC. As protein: CASSAQGNSYNEQFF.

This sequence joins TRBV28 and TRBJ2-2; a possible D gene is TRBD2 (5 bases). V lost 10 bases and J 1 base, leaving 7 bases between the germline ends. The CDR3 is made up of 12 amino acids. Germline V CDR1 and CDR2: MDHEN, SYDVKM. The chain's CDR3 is CATAGNTGELFF. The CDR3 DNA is TGTGCCACCGCGGGGAACACCGGGGAGCTGTTTTTT.

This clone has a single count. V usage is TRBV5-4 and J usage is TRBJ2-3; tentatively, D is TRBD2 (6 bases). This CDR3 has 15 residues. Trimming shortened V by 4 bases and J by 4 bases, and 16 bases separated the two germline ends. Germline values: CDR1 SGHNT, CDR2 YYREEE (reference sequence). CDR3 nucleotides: TGTGCCAGCAGCCCGGGACTTCCCCCTGCAGATACGCAGTATTTT. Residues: CASSPGLPPADTQYF.

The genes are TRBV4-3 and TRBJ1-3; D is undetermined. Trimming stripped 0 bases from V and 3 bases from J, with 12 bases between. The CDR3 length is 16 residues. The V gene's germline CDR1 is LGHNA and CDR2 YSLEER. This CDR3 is CASSQELQTHGNTIYF. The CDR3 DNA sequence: TGCGCCAGCAGCCAAGAATTACAGACCCATGGAAACACCATATATTTT.

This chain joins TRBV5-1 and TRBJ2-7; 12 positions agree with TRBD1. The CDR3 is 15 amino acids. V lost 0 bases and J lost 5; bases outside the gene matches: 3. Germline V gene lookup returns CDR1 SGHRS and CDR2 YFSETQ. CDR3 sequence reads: CASSLAGTGGHEQYF. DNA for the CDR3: TGCGCCAGCAGCTTGGCTGGGACAGGGGGCCACGAGCAGTACTTC.

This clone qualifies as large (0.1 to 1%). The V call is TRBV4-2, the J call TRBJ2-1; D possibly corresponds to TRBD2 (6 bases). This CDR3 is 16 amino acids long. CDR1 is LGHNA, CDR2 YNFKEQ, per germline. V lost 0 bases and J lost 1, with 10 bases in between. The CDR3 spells CASSQETGGSYNEQFF. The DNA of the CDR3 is TGTGCCAGCAGCCAAGAGACCGGGGGATCCTACAATGAGCAGTTCTTC.

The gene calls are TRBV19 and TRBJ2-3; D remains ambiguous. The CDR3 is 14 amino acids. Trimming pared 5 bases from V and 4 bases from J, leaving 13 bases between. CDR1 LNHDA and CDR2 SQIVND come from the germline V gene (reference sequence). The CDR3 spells CASSQDGSADTQYF. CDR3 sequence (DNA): TGTGCCAGTAGTCAAGACGGCAGCGCAGATACGCAGTATTTT.

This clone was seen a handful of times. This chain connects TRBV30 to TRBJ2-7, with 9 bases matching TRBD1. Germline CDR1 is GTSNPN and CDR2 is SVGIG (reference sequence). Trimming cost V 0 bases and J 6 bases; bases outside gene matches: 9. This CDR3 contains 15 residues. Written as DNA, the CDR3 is TGTGCCTGGAGTGTTCTGGGACAGGGTATTCCCGAGCAGTACTTC. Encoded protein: CAWSVLGQGIPEQYF.

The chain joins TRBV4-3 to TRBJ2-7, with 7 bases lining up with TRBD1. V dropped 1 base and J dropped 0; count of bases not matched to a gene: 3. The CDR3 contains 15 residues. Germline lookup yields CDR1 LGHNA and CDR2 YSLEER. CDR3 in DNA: TGCGCCAGCAGCCAAGGGACAGGTAGCTCCTACGAGCAGTACTTC. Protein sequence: CASSQGTGSSYEQYF.

The CDR3: CASSHETGGKTQYF. The DNA of the CDR3 is TGTGCCAGCAGCCATGAAACAGGGGGGAAGACCCAGTACTTC. The rearrangement links TRBV4-2 to TRBJ2-5; 8 bases match TRBD1. The V and J ends lost 3 bases and 6 bases, in that order; junction bases with no gene match: 6. Germline-derived CDR1 and CDR2 are LGHNA and YNFKEQ. The CDR3 has 14 amino acids.

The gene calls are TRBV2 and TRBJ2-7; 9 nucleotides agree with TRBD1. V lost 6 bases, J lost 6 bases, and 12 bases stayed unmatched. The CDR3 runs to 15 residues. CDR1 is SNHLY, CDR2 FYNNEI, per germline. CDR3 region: CASSPRGTGMGEQYF. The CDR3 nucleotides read TGTGCCAGCAGCCCGCGAGGGACAGGGATGGGCGAGCAGTACTTC.

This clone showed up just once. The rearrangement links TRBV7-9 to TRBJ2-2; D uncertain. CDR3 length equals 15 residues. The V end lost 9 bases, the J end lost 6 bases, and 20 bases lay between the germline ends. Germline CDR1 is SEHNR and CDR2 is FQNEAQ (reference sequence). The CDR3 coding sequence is TGTGCCAGTGGGTCCGTGCTTGGATATCCCGGGGAGCTGTTTTTT. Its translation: CASGSVLGYPGELFF.

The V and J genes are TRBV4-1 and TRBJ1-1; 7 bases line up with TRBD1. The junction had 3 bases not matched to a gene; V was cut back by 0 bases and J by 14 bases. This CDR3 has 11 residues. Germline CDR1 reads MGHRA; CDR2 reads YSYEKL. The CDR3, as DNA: TGCGCCAGCAGCCAAGACAGGGGGAAGTTCTTT. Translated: CASSQDRGKFF.

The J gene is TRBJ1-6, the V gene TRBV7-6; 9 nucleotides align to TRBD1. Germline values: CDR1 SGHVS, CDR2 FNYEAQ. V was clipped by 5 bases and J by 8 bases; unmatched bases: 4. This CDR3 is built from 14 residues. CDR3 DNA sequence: TGTGCCAGCAGCCCCGGACAGGGGCATTCACCCCTCCACTTT. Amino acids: CASSPGQGHSPLHF.

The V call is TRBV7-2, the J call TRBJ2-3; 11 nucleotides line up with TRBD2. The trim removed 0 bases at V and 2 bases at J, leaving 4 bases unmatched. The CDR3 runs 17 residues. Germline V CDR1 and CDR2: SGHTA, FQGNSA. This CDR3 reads CASSLAKLAGVTDTQYF. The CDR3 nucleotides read TGTGCCAGCAGCTTAGCCAAACTAGCGGGGGTCACAGATACGCAGTATTTT.

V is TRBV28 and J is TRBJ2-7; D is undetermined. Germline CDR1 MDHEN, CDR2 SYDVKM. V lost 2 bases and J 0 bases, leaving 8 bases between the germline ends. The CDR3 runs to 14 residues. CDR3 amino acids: CASSLQGFSYEQYF. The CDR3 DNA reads TGTGCCAGCAGTTTACAAGGATTCTCCTACGAGCAGTACTTC.

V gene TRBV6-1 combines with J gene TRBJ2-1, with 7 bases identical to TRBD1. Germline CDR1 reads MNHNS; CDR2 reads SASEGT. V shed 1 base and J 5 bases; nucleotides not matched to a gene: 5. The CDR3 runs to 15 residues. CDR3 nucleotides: TGTGCCAGCAGTGAAGGACAGGGCCCGCACAATGAGCAGTTCTTC. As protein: CASSEGQGPHNEQFF.

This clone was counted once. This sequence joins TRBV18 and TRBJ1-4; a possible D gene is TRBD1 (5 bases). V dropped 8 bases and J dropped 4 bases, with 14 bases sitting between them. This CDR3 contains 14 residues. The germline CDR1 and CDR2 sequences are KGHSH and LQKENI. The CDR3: CASRLTGDNEKLFF. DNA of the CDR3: TGTGCCAGCCGTCTTACAGGTGATAATGAAAAACTGTTTTTT.

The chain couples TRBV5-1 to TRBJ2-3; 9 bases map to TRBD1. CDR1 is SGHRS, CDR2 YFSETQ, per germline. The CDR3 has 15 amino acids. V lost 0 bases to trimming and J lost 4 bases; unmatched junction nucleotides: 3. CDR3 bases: TGCGCCAGCAGCTTGGTACAGGGGGCCTCAGATACGCAGTATTTT. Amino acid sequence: CASSLVQGASDTQYF.

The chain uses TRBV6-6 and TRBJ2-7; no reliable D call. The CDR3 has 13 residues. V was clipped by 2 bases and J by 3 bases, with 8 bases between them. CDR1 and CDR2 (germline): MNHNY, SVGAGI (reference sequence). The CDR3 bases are TGTGCCAGCAGTTACGGTCAGATCTACGAGCAGTACTTC. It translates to CASSYGQIYEQYF.

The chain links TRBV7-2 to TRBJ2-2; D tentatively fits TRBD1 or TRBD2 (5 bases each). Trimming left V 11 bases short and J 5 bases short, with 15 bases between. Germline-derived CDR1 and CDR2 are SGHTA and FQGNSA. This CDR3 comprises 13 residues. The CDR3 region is CAPWGTITGELFF. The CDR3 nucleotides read TGTGCCCCCTGGGGGACGATTACCGGGGAGCTGTTTTTT.

The CDR3 region has the DNA TGTGCCAGCAGCCCGGGACTAGCCTGGGGAGATACGCAGTATTTT. Protein sequence: CASSPGLAWGDTQYF. This rearrangement joins TRBV7-2 to TRBJ2-3; 9 nucleotides match TRBD2. The junction had 8 bases not matched to a gene; V was cut back by 5 bases and J by 5 bases. The length of the CDR3 is 15 residues. Germline V gene lookup returns CDR1 SGHTA and CDR2 FQGNSA.

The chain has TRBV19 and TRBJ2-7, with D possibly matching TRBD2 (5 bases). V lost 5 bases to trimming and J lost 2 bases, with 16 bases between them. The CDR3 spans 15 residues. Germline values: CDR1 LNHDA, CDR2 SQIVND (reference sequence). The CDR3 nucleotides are TGTGCCAGTAGTGCAAGGGTTGGGAGCGCCTACGAGCAGTACTTC. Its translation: CASSARVGSAYEQYF. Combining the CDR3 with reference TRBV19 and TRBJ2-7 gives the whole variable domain DGGITQSPKYLFRKEGQNVTLSCEQNLNHDAMYWYRQDPGQGLRLIYYSQIVNDFQKGDIAEGYSVSREKKESFPLTVTSAQKNPTAFYLCASSARVGSAYEQYFGPGTRLTVT.

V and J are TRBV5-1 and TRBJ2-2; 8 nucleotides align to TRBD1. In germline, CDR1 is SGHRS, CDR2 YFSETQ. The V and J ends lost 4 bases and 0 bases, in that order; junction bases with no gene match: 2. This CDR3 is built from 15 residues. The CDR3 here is CASSLQGANTGELFF. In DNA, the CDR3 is TGCGCCAGCAGCCTACAGGGGGCGAACACCGGGGAGCTGTTTTTT. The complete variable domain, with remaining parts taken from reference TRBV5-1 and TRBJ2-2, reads KAGVTQTPRYLIKTRGQQVTLSCSPISGHRSVSWYQQTPGQGLQFLFEYFSETQRNKGNFPGRFSGRQFSNSRSEMNVSTLELGDSALYLCASSLQGANTGELFFGEGSRLTVL.